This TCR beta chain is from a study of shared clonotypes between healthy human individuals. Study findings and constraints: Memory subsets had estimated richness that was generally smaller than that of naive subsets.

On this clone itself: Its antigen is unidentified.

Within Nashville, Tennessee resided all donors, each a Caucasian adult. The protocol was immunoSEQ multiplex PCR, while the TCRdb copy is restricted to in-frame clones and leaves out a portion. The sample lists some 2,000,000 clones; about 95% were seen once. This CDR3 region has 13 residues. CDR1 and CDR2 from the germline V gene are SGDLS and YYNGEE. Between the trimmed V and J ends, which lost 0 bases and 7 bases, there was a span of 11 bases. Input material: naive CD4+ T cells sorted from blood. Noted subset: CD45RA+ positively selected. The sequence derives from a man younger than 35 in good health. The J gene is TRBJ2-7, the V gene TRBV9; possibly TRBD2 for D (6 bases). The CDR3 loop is CASSVVGGEEQYF. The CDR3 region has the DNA TGTGCCAGCAGCGTAGTCGGGGGAGAGGAGCAGTACTTC.